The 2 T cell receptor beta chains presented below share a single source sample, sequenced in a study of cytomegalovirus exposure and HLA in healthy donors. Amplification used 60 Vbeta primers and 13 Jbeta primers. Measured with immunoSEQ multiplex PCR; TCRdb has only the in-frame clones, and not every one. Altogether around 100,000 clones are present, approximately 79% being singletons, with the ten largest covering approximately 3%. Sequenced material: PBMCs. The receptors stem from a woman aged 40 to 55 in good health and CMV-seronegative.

CDR3 DNA sequence: TGTGCCAGCAGCTTTCCCGGGACACTCCTAGCCAAAAACATTCAGTACTTC. It encodes CASSFPGTLLAKNIQYF. The chain uses TRBV7-9 and TRBJ2-4; D is perhaps TRBD1 (6 bases). This CDR3 contains 17 residues. Between the trimmed V and J ends, which lost 3 bases and 0 bases, there was a span of 15 bases. The V gene's germline CDR1 is SEHNR and CDR2 FQNEAQ (reference sequence). Full variable domain (missing parts from reference TRBV7-9 and TRBJ2-4): DTGVSQNPRHKITKRGQNVTFRCDPISEHNRLYWYRQTLGQGPEFLTYFQNEAQLEKSRLLSDRFSAERPKGSFSTLEIQRTEQGDSAMYLCASSFPGTLLAKNIQYFGAGTRLSVL.

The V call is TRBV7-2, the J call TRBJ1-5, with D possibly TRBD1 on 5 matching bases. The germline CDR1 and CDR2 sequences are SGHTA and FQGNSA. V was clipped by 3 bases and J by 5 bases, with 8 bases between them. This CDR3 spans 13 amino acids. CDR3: CASSFGGDQPQHF. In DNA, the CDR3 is TGTGCCAGCAGCTTTGGGGGGGATCAGCCCCAGCATTTT. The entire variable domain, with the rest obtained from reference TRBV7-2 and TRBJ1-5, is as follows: GAGVSQSPSNKVTEKGKDVELRCDPISGHTALYWYRQSLGQGLEFLIYFQGNSAPDKSGLPSDRFSAERTGGSVSTLTIQRTQQEDSAVYLCASSFGGDQPQHFGDGTRLSIL.